This TCR beta chain is from a study of blood T cell repertoires in COVID-19. Study-level background: T cells, B-cell-depleted T cells, or PBMCs provided the cDNA or gDNA that served as material.

The assay was immunoSEQ multiplex PCR, and TCRdb's table has in-frame clones only and misses some. This sample has some 120,000 clones, with almost 80% found just once. The CDR3 sequence is 13 residues long. Per the germline V gene, CDR1 is SGHTS and CDR2 is YDEGEE. The ends were cut back, 2 bases at V and 4 bases at J, with 9 bases in the middle. The clonotype was recovered from a human donor in a cohort sampled during active COVID-19. The chain links TRBV5-8 to TRBJ1-1, with D possibly matching TRBD1 (6 bases). The sample taken for sequencing was peripheral blood. CDR3 sequence: CASSFNRVTEAFF. The CDR3 bases are TGTGCCAGCAGCTTTAACAGGGTCACTGAAGCTTTCTTT. Drawing the rest from reference TRBV5-8 and TRBJ1-1, the complete variable domain is EAGVTQSPTHLIKTRGQQATLRCSPISGHTSVYWYQQALGLGLQFLLWYDEGEERNRGNFPPRFSGRQFPNYSSELNVNALELEDSALYLCASSFNRVTEAFFGQGTRLTVV.